The T cell receptor beta chain under discussion was sequenced for a study of PD-1 blockade in classical Hodgkin lymphoma. Note on this clone: Its specificity is not known.

Time point indicated: cycle 4 day 1 (C4D1), after 6 weeks of nivolumab. Patients all relapsed after autologous stem cell transplantation, and there was variation in brentuximab vedotin exposure. The CDR3 contains 15 residues. The germline CDR1 and CDR2 sequences are SGDLS and YYNGEE. Between the trimmed V and J ends, which lost 0 bases and 4 bases, there was a span of 14 bases. Profiling relied on immunoSEQ multiplex PCR, and the TCRdb table lists in-frame clones only, not all of them. This table has roughly 50,000 clones, more than 75% appearing once. Points from the study as a whole: The causes of the repertoire differences, possibly disease activity or prior therapy, remain undefined. Partial responders and progressors had significantly lower baseline TCR diversity.

The chain has TRBV9 and TRBJ2-7, with D unclear. This TCR was recovered from a human donor with classical Hodgkin lymphoma. Sequencing used peripheral blood mononuclear cells (PBMCs), obtained before the fourth cycle of nivolumab. The CDR3 is CASSVDPRPSYEQYF. CDR3 sequence (DNA): TGTGCCAGCAGCGTAGACCCCCGACCGTCATACGAGCAGTACTTC.